This T cell receptor (beta chain) emerged from a study of T cell repertoires in cytomegalovirus infection. As for the study in general: Evidence of both CMV infection and a matching HLA type came from public TCR beta signatures.

Study-wide results and limits: Based on cumulative public TCR beta family frequency, carriers of CMV plus the relevant HLA were identified. Ex vivo, HLA-C-restricted CMV-specific TCR beta clonotypes prevailed over the rest of the response.

TCRdb re-called the reads through MiXCR, storing one row per CDR3 protein. The sample contains some 350,000 distinct CDR3 sequences, roughly 36% of which appear only once. The V end lost 4 bases, the J end lost 0 bases, and 13 bases lay between the germline ends. CDR3 length equals 16 residues. Per germline, CDR1 SGHAT and CDR2 FQNNGV. This clonotype turned up a few times. Its antigen is currently unknown. The rearrangement uses TRBV11-2 and TRBJ2-4; D possibly uses TRBD1 or TRBD2 (5 bases each). The sample here was cultured PBMCs, taken from culture after CMV antigen stimulation. The sequence came from a human donor in good health (CMV status not recorded). Some clones in this sample may be carry-over from other donors' samples. CDR3 in DNA: TGTGCCAGCAGCTACCGGGACCGCTTAGCCAAAAACATTCAGTACTTC. Its translation is CASSYRDRLAKNIQYF. The full variable domain, with the rest looked up from reference TRBV11-2 and TRBJ2-4, is EAGVAQSPRYKIIEKRQSVAFWCNPISGHATLYWYQQILGQGPKLLIQFQNNGVVDDSQLPKDRFSAERLKGVDSTLKIQPAKLEDSAVYLCASSYRDRLAKNIQYFGAGTRLSVL.